Shown below are 10 T cell receptor beta chains from a single sample sequenced in a study of blood T cell repertoires in COVID-19. Clones were sequenced by immunoSEQ multiplex PCR, and TCRdb holds only the in-frame ones, with some missing. Altogether about 250,000 clones are present, over 80% being singletons, with the ten largest covering approximately 30%. Source material: peripheral blood. These receptor sequences come from a man in his forties or fifties with acute or convalescent COVID-19.

V is TRBV10-1 and J is TRBJ2-3, with D tentatively TRBD1 (6 bases). Trimming stripped 4 bases from V and 3 bases from J, with 23 bases between. CDR1 and CDR2 from the germline V gene are WNHNN and SYGVQD (reference sequence). The CDR3 runs to 18 residues. CDR3 region: CASSGGPEVSSSTDTQYF. The CDR3 coding sequence is TGCGCCAGCAGTGGGGGGCCCGAGGTCTCCTCTAGTACAGATACGCAGTATTTT.

The J gene is TRBJ2-1, the V gene TRBV19; 14 nucleotides line up with TRBD2. The V segment lost 10 bases and the J segment 8 bases; nucleotides outside the gene matches: 7. The CDR3 spans 14 residues. Germline values: CDR1 LNHDA, CDR2 SQIVND (reference sequence). CDR3 region: CATAGLAGVYEQFF. In DNA, the CDR3 is TGTGCCACCGCGGGACTAGCGGGAGTCTATGAGCAGTTCTTC.

The V gene is TRBV10-3, the J gene TRBJ1-5; the match to TRBD1 covers 10 bases. J was trimmed by 1 base and V by 2 bases; bases with no gene match: 5. The CDR3 is made up of 17 amino acids. Per the germline V gene, CDR1 is ENHRY and CDR2 is SYGVKD. This CDR3 reads CAISEPTGGLSNQPQHF. CDR3 coding DNA: TGTGCCATCAGTGAGCCGACAGGGGGCCTGAGCAATCAGCCCCAGCATTTT.

CDR3 amino acids: CASSLVGGGYGYTF. The CDR3 DNA is TGCGCCAGCAGCTTGGTAGGGGGCGGCTATGGCTACACCTTC. The gene calls are TRBV5-1 and TRBJ1-2, with 7 bases lining up with TRBD1. The germline CDR1 and CDR2 sequences are SGHRS and YFSETQ. The junction had 3 bases not matched to a gene; V was cut back by 0 bases and J by 4 bases. The CDR3 has 14 residues.

This sequence joins TRBV28 and TRBJ1-4, with D possibly matching TRBD1 (6 bases). V lost 3 bases and J lost 6, with 17 bases in between. CDR1 MDHEN and CDR2 SYDVKM come from the germline V gene. The CDR3 has 16 amino acids. The CDR3 sequence: CASSLPVQGWDEKLFF. In DNA, the CDR3 is TGTGCCAGCAGTTTGCCAGTACAGGGCTGGGATGAAAAACTGTTTTTT.

This clone was counted only a few times. The rearrangement joins TRBV6-6 to TRBJ2-7; 8 positions agree with TRBD2. With V trimmed by 6 bases and J by 6 bases, 13 bases remained unmatched. The germline gives CDR1 MNHNY, CDR2 SVGAGI (reference sequence). CDR3 length: 15 residues. The chain's CDR3 is CASSPRGGPPSEQYF. The CDR3 bases are TGTGCCAGCAGCCCCCGGGGGGGCCCACCATCCGAGCAGTACTTC.

The gene calls are TRBV6-5 and TRBJ1-1; D gene ambiguous. Trimming left V 7 bases short and J 6 bases short, with 18 bases between. Germline lookup yields CDR1 MNHEY and CDR2 SVGAGI. The CDR3 is made up of 14 amino acids. CDR3 amino acids: CASIRRTDYSEAFF. DNA for the CDR3: TGTGCCAGCATCCGTCGCACGGACTATTCTGAAGCTTTCTTT.

On this clone itself: Germline and junction disagree at one end, which may indicate a read error. The V gene is TRBV6-2 or TRBV6-3, the J gene TRBJ2-5; 10 bases map to TRBD2. CDR3 length: 16 amino acids. Germline loops: CDR1 MNHEY, CDR2 SVGEGT. The CDR3 nucleotides are TGTGCCAGCAATTACGGGACTAGCGATTATGGGGAGACCCAGTACTTC. Amino acids: CASNYGTSDYGETQYF.

The chain carries TRBV7-7 and TRBJ1-5; 7 nucleotides match TRBD1. CDR1 is SSHAT and CDR2 is FNYEAQ in the germline V gene (reference sequence). V dropped 3 bases and J dropped 1; count of bases not matched to a gene: 12. CDR3 length: 18 residues. The CDR3: CASSFGALRQGSNQPQHF. The DNA for the CDR3 is TGTGCCAGCAGCTTTGGGGCCCTTCGACAGGGAAGCAATCAGCCCCAGCATTTT.

The rearrangement links TRBV9 to TRBJ1-6; D is ambiguous. V dropped 4 bases and J dropped 13 bases, with 15 bases sitting between them. The CDR3 runs to 13 residues. From germline, CDR1 is SGDLS and CDR2 YYNGEE. The CDR3 region has the DNA TGTGCCAGCAGCCCCTCACCAGAGGTCCCCCTCCACTTT. Protein product: CASSPSPEVPLHF.